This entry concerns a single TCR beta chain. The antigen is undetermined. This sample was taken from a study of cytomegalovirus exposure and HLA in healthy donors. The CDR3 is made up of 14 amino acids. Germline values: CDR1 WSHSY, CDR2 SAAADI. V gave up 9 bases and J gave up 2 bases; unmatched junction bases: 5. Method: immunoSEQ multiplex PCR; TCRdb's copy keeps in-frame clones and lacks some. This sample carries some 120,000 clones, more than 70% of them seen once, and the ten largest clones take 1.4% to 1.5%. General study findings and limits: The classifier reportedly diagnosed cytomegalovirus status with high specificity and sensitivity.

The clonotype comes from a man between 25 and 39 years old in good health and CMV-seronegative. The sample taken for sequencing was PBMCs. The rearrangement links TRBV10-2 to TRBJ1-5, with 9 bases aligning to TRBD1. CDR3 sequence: CASATGGGNQPQHF. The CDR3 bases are TGCGCCAGTGCTACAGGGGGCGGCAATCAGCCCCAGCATTTT.